These 21 T cell receptor beta chains came from one sample sequenced in a study of CD8 T cells in ankylosing spondylitis. Antigens of these TCRs are unknown. Study results and limitations: Several highly homologous variants formed a TCR beta motif that appeared characteristic of ankylosing spondylitis blood.

Via MiXCR, TCRdb re-called the 5' RACE reads, giving one row per CDR3 protein. The table includes hundreds of thousands of distinct CDR3 sequences, approximately 12% detected once. Input material: blood, either unsorted or a sorted T cell fraction (not recorded which). The source of these receptors is a male donor with ankylosing spondylitis.

This clonotype appeared once. This may stem from a read error, because a much larger clone lies one nucleotide away. This is likely a read error, given that the CDR3 carries no conserved phenylalanine or tryptophan at its end. The chain is built from TRBV7-2 and TRBJ2-2; D call uncertain. The CDR3 totals 13 residues. The germline V gene encodes CDR1 SGHTA and CDR2 FQGNSA. Trimming removed 1 base at V and 5 bases at J, with 5 bases between. Here the CDR3 DNA reads TGTGCCAGCAGCTTAGAAAGGACCGGGGAGCTGTTTCTT. Translating gives CASSLERTGELFL.

This clonotype was seen many times. The rearrangement uses TRBV7-2 and TRBJ1-5, with D possibly matching TRBD1 (5 bases). Germline loops: CDR1 SGHTA, CDR2 FQGNSA. This CDR3 contains 15 residues. V was pared by 0 bases and J by 8 bases, with 14 bases between. CDR3 nucleotide sequence: TGTGCCAGCAGCTTAGCTCTCACAGGAGTGGAGCCCCAGCATTTT. Protein sequence: CASSLALTGVEPQHF.

On this clonotype itself: The DNA is left out, because the CDR3 cannot be placed on it with certainty; the CDR3 is given as TCRdb lists it. The V and J genes are TRBV20-1 and TRBJ2-1; the DNA was not used to check the table's D call, TRBD1. Germline V gives CDR1 DFQATT, CDR2 SNEGSKA (reference sequence). The CDR3 spans 12 amino acids, including both terminal residues. The CDR3 region is CSASVARGSKFF.

The V and J genes are TRBV20-1 and TRBJ1-2; 8 nucleotides agree with TRBD1. Germline V lookup: CDR1 DFQATT, CDR2 SNEGSKA (reference sequence). The ends lost 6 bases at V and 2 bases at J; junction bases unmatched: 5. This CDR3 region has 13 residues. The CDR3 protein is CSARGQENYGYTF. CDR3 in DNA: TGCAGTGCCCGGGGACAGGAAAACTATGGCTACACCTTC.

The table lists this clonotype with a few counts. The V and J genes are TRBV6-2 or TRBV6-3 and TRBJ1-2; perhaps TRBD1 as D (6 bases). Per the germline V gene, CDR1 is MNHEY and CDR2 is SVGEGT. The CDR3 has 15 amino acids. The ends were cut back, 6 bases at V and 4 bases at J, with 18 bases in the middle. The DNA of the CDR3 is TGTGCCAGCAGACCCGATTGGACAGACTTCTATGGCTACACCTTC. It specifies CASRPDWTDFYGYTF.

V and J are TRBV30 and TRBJ1-2, with D uncertain. Germline assignment: CDR1 GTSNPN and CDR2 SVGIG (reference sequence). CDR3 length: 12 amino acids. The V gene lost 0 bases and the J gene lost 3 bases, with 5 bases spanning the gap. The CDR3: CAWSVMDYGYTF. In DNA, the CDR3 is TGTGCCTGGAGTGTAATGGACTATGGCTACACCTTC.

The chain has TRBV10-3 and TRBJ2-7; 10 bases are shared with TRBD1. Looked up from germline, CDR1 is ENHRY and CDR2 is SYGVKD. The V gene end was trimmed by 5 bases and the J gene end by 2 bases; junction bases not matched to a gene: 6. CDR3 length: 15 amino acids. CDR3 in DNA: TGTGCCATCAGTACCGGACAGGGGGAGCCCTACGAGCAGTACTTC. This sequence encodes CAISTGQGEPYEQYF.

This sequence joins TRBV5-1 and TRBJ1-2, with 10 nucleotides matching TRBD1. The germline CDR1 and CDR2 sequences are SGHRS and YFSETQ. J was trimmed by 2 bases and V by 0 bases; bases with no gene match: 7. The CDR3 consists of 17 residues. The CDR3 DNA follows: TGCGCCAGCAGCTTGGAAGGGTTGACAGGGGGCAACTATGGCTACACCTTC. This translates into CASSLEGLTGGNYGYTF.

The chain recombines TRBV6-2 or TRBV6-3 with TRBJ2-7, with D possibly TRBD2 on 6 matching bases. Germline lookup yields CDR1 MNHEY and CDR2 SVGEGT. V shed 2 bases and J shed 2 bases, with 10 bases lying between them. There are 14 residues in the CDR3. Here the CDR3 DNA reads TGTGCCAGCAGTTACGCGGGGCCTCCCTACGAGCAGTACTTC. This sequence encodes CASSYAGPPYEQYF.

The chain combines TRBV6-1 with TRBJ2-7; 7 positions match TRBD1. Germline V gene sequence: CDR1 MNHNS, CDR2 SASEGT. The CDR3 has 14 amino acids. V shed 6 bases and J 7 bases; nucleotides not matched to a gene: 12. CDR3 nucleotides: TGTGCCAGCAGCCCGGGACAGTGGGCGAGGGAGCAGTACTTC. It encodes CASSPGQWAREQYF.

The rearrangement links TRBV11-2 to TRBJ2-1; D perhaps matches TRBD2 (6 bases). The CDR3 runs to 19 residues. Germline V gene data show CDR1 as SGHAT and CDR2 as FQNNGV. V lost 3 bases to trimming and J lost 8 bases, with 29 bases between them. CDR3 nucleotide sequence: TGTGCCAGCAGCTTCCCTTCCTCCGGGGACTTCCCTCTAGTGGATGAGCAGTTCTTC. The encoded protein is CASSFPSSGDFPLVDEQFF.

This chain connects TRBV6-1 to TRBJ2-3, with TRBD1 matching 9 bases. This CDR3 comprises 13 residues. The germline gives CDR1 MNHNS, CDR2 SASEGT. V gave up 6 bases and J gave up 5 bases; unmatched junction bases: 3. CDR3 sequence (DNA): TGTGCCAGCAGGACAGGGGGAGTAGATACGCAGTATTTT. This translates into CASRTGGVDTQYF.

This clonotype was observed many times. The CDR3 nucleotides are TGTGCCAGCAGTTTCGTTACAGGGGCGGCTTTCTTT. Its protein product is CASSFVTGAAFF. The chain uses TRBV12-3 or TRBV12-4 and TRBJ1-1, with 7 bases lining up with TRBD1. V shed 3 bases and J 11 bases; nucleotides not matched to a gene: 6. CDR3 length: 12 residues.

The gene calls are TRBV7-9 and TRBJ2-2; D call uncertain. This CDR3 region has 15 residues. Germline CDR1 and CDR2: SEHNR and FQNEAQ (reference sequence). V was pared by 5 bases and J by 5 bases, with 15 bases between. The CDR3 nucleotides read TGTGCCAGCAGCGCTTACCGCATTAGGACCGGGGAGCTGTTTTTT. Translating it yields CASSAYRIRTGELFF. The full variable domain, rest sourced from reference TRBV7-9 and TRBJ2-2, is DTGVSQNPRHKITKRGQNVTFRCDPISEHNRLYWYRQTLGQGPEFLTYFQNEAQLEKSRLLSDRFSAERPKGSFSTLEIQRTEQGDSAMYLCASSAYRIRTGELFFGEGSRLTVL.

This clonotype was found many times. V is TRBV5-1 and J is TRBJ2-5; 8 nucleotides align to TRBD1. The J segment lost 1 base and the V segment lost 4 bases, leaving 6 bases of the junction unmatched. Germline CDR1 reads SGHRS; CDR2 reads YFSETQ. The CDR3 runs 15 residues. The CDR3 sequence is CASSTGQGFQETQYF. CDR3 in DNA: TGCGCCAGCAGCACCGGACAGGGATTCCAAGAGACCCAGTACTTC.

In this sample, this clonotype turned up a few times. V gene TRBV18 combines with J gene TRBJ2-1, with 9 bases lining up with TRBD1. Germline-derived CDR1 and CDR2 are KGHSH and LQKENI. Germline trimming cut 5 bases from V and 7 bases from J; bases unmatched to any gene: 12. There are 16 residues in the CDR3. CDR3 region: CASSGARDRARNEQFF. The CDR3 bases are TGTGCCAGCTCAGGGGCCCGGGACAGGGCCAGGAATGAGCAGTTCTTC.

In its sample, this clonotype was seen many times. The chain is built from TRBV4-2 and TRBJ1-4, with a weak D call TRBD1 (5 bases). V was clipped by 4 bases and J by 4 bases, with 19 bases between them. Germline V gives CDR1 LGHNA, CDR2 YNFKEQ. This CDR3 contains 17 residues. The CDR3 DNA follows: TGTGCCAGCAGCCCCTTACAGGACGCGCGACTTAATGAAAAACTGTTTTTT. Residues: CASSPLQDARLNEKLFF.

In nucleotides, the CDR3 is TGTGCCAGCAGTAGGGCAGAACCTGCGAACACCGGGGAGCTGTTTTTT. It is translated as CASSRAEPANTGELFF. The chain couples TRBV2 to TRBJ2-2; D is undetermined. V lost 5 bases, J lost 0 bases, and 13 bases lay in between. The CDR3 covers 16 residues. Germline CDR1 is SNHLY and CDR2 is FYNNEI.

This CDR3 is CASSPRAGDGTDTQYF. CDR3 coding DNA: TGTGCCAGCAGCCCCAGAGCGGGTGATGGCACAGATACGCAGTATTTT. The chain links TRBV6-1 to TRBJ2-3; D is perhaps TRBD2 (6 bases). Trimming took off 6 bases at V and 1 base at J, with 17 bases between the two ends. The germline gives CDR1 MNHNS, CDR2 SASEGT. This CDR3 has 16 residues.

CDR3 nucleotides: TGTGCCAGCAATGCCCTATTCAATGAGCAGTTCTTC. It yields the protein CASNALFNEQFF. The rearrangement uses TRBV6-2 or TRBV6-3 and TRBJ2-1; D not certain. Germline-derived CDR1 and CDR2 are MNHEY and SVGEGT. The ends were cut back, 7 bases at V and 6 bases at J, with 10 bases in the middle. The CDR3 is made up of 12 amino acids.

This clonotype was observed a handful of times. The V gene is TRBV20-1, the J gene TRBJ2-4; 7 nucleotides line up with TRBD2. This CDR3 comprises 14 residues. Germline V CDR1 and CDR2: DFQATT, SNEGSKA (reference sequence). Trimming took 3 bases from V and 7 from J; bases not matched to a gene: 9. CDR3 nucleotide sequence: TGCAGTGCTAGCCCGGCGGGAGATTTTAACATTCAGTACTTC. This translates into CSASPAGDFNIQYF.